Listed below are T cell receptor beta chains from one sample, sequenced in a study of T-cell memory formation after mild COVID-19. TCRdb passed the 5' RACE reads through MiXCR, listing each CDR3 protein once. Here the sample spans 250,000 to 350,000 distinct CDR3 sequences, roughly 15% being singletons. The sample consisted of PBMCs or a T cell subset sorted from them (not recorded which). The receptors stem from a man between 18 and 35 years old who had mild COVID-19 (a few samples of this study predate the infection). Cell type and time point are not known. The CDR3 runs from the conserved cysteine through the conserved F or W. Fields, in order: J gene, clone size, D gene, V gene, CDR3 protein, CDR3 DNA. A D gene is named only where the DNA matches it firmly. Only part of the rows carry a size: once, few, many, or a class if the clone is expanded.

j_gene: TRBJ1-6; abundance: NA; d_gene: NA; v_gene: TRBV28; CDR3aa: CASSLEGGGHSPLHF; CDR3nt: TGTGCCAGCAGTTTAGAAGGAGGGGGTCATTCACCCCTCCACTTT
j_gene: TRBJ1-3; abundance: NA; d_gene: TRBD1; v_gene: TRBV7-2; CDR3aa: CATRPGQAARNTIYF; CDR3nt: TGTGCCACCCGACCCGGACAGGCGGCGCGAAACACCATATATTTT
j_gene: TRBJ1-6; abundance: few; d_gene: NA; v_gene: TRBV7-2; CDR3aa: CASSLRGGGSNSPLHF; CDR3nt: TGTGCCAGCAGCTTACGGGGTGGAGGGAGTAATTCACCCCTCCACTTT
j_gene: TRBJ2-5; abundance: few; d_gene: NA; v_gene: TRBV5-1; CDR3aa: CASSLAVDGETQYF; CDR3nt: TGCGCCAGCAGCTTGGCCGTCGATGGGGAGACCCAGTACTTC
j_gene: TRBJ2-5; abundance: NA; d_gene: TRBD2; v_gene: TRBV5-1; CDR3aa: CASSLQRGQETQYF; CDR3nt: TGCGCCAGCAGCTTGCAGCGGGGACAAGAGACCCAGTACTTC
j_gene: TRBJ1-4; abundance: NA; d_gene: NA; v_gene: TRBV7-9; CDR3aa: CASSSRGMGTNEKLFF; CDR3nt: TGTGCCAGCAGCTCTAGAGGGATGGGAACTAATGAAAAACTGTTTTTT
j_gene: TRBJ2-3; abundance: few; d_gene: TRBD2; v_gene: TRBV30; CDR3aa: CAWSGALGGGTQYF; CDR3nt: TGTGCCTGGAGTGGGGCTCTCGGCGGGGGTACGCAGTATTTT
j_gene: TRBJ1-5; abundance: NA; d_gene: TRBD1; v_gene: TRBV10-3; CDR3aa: CAISAGTGNQPQHF; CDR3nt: TGTGCCATCAGTGCCGGGACAGGGAATCAGCCCCAGCATTTT
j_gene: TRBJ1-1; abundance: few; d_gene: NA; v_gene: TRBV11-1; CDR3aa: CASSLQGRLGAFF; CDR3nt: TGTGCCAGCAGCTTACAGGGGCGACTAGGAGCTTTCTTT
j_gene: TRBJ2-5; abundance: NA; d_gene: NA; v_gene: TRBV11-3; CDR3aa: CEGVQETQYF; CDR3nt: TGTGAAGGCGTACAAGAGACCCAGTACTTC
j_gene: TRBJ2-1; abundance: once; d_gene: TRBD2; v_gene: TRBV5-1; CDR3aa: CASSSGGYQGEQFF; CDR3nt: TGCGCCAGCAGCAGCGGGGGCTACCAGGGTGAGCAGTTCTTC
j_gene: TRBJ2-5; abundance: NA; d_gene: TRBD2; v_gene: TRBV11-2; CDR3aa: CASSLARRLAGRETQYF; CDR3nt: TGTGCCAGCAGCTTAGCCCGCCGGCTAGCGGGGCGAGAGACCCAGTACTTC
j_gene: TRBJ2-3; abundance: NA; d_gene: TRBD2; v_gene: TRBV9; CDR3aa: CASSVGTSGSDTQYF; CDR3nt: TGTGCCAGCAGCGTAGGGACTAGTGGGTCAGATACGCAGTATTTT
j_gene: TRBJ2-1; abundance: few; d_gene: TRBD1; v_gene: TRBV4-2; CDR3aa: CASSQDQGEGYNEQFF; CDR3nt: TGTGCCAGCAGCCAGGATCAGGGGGAAGGTTACAATGAGCAGTTCTTC
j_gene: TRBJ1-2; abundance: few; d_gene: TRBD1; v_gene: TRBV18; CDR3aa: CASSPTGQGLNGYTF; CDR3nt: TGTGCCAGCTCACCCACGGGACAGGGGTTGAATGGCTACACCTTC
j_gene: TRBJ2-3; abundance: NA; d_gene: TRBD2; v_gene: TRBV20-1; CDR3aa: CSASRAGGPFLAADTQYF; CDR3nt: TGCAGTGCTAGCCGAGCGGGGGGGCCTTTTCTAGCCGCAGATACGCAGTATTTT
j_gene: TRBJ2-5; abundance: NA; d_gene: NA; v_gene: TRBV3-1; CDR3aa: CASSHPRDIRRETQYF; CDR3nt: TGTGCCAGCAGCCACCCCCGGGACATCCGTCGGGAGACCCAGTACTTC
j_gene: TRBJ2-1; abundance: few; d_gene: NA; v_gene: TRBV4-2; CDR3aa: CASSQDLAESYNEQFF; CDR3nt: TGTGCCAGCAGCCAAGATCTTGCAGAGTCCTACAATGAGCAGTTCTTC
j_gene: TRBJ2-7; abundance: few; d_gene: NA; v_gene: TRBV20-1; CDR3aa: CSARSYSGYEQYF; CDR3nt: TGCAGTGCTAGGTCCTATTCGGGCTACGAGCAGTACTTC
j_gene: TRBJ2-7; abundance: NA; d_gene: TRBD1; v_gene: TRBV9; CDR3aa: CASSEGTGSAYEQYF; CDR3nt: TGTGCCAGCAGCGAGGGGACAGGATCGGCCTACGAGCAGTACTTC
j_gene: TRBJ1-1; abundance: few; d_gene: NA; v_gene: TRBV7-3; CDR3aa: CASSLPQGGTEAFF; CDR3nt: TGTGCCAGCAGCTTACCACAGGGCGGCACTGAAGCTTTCTTT
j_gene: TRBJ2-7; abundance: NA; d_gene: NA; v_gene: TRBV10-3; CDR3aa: CAISESVDGDYEQYF; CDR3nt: TGTGCCATCAGTGAGTCGGTCGACGGTGACTACGAGCAGTACTTC
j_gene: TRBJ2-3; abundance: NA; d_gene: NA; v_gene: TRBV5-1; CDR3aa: CASSIRGLNTDTQYF; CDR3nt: TGCGCCAGCAGCATCCGGGGGTTAAACACAGATACGCAGTATTTT
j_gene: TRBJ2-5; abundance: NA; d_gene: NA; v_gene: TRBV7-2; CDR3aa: CASSTGLGGGWETQYF; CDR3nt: TGTGCCAGCAGCACCGGACTAGGGGGTGGTTGGGAGACCCAGTACTTC
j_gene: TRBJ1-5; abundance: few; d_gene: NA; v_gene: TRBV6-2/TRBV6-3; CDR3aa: CASSRGLENQPQHF; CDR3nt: TGTGCCAGCAGCCGGGGACTGGAAAATCAGCCCCAGCATTTT
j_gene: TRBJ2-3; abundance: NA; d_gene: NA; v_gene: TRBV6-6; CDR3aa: CASRLASDTQYF; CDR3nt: TGTGCCAGCCGTTTGGCGTCGGATACGCAGTATTTT
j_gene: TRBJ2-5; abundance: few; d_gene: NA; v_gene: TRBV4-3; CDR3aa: CASSQDLMVETQYF; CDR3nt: TGCGCCAGCAGCCAAGACTTGATGGTGGAGACCCAGTACTTC
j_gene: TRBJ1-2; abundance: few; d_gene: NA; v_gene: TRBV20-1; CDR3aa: CSASAGSYGYTF; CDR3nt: TGCAGTGCTAGTGCAGGGTCCTATGGCTACACCTTC
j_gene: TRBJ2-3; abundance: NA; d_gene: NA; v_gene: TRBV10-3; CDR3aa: CAIGLDTQYF; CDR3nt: TGTGCCATCGGCCTGGATACGCAGTATTTT
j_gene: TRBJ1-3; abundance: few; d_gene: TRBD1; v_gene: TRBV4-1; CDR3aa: CASSPTGTGGNTIYF; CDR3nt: TGCGCCAGCAGCCCAACCGGGACAGGGGGAAACACCATATATTTT
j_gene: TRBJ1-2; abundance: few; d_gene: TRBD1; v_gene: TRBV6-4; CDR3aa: CASRRDSTNYGYTF; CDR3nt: TGTGCCAGCAGGAGGGACAGTACCAACTATGGCTACACCTTC
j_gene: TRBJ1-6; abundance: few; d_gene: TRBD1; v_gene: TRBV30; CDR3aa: CAWSLGQGNSPLHF; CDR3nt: TGTGCCTGGAGTCTCGGACAGGGGAATTCACCCCTCCACTTT
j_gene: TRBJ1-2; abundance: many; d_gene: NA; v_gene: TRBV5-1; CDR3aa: CASSLTEANYGYTF; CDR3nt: TGCGCCAGCAGCTTGACGGAAGCTAACTATGGCTACACCTTC
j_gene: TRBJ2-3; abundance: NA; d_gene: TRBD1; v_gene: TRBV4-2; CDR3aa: CASSQTGGSTDTQYF; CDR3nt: TGTGCCAGCAGCCAGACAGGGGGAAGCACAGATACGCAGTATTTT
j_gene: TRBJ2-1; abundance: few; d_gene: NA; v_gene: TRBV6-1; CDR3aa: CASSETRVHIYNEQFF; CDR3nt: TGTGCCAGCAGTGAAACCAGGGTCCATATCTACAATGAGCAGTTCTTC
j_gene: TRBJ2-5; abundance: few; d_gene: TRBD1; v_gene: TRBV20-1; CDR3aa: CSARLPGQQETQYF; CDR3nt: TGCAGTGCTAGGTTACCGGGACAGCAAGAGACCCAGTACTTC
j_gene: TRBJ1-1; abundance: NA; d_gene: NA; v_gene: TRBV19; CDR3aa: CASSQSTGSEAFF; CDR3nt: TGTGCCAGTAGCCAAAGCACGGGCTCTGAAGCTTTCTTT
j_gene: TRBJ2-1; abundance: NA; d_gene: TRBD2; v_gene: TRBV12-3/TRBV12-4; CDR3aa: CASSSWTSLNEQFF; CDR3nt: TGTGCCAGCAGTTCATGGACTAGTTTGAATGAGCAGTTCTTC
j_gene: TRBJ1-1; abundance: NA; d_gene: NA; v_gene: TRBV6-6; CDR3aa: CASSYSREGTEAFF; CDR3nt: TGTGCCAGCAGTTACTCCAGGGAGGGAACTGAAGCTTTCTTT
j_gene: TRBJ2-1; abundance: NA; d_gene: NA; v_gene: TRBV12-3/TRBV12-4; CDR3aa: CATAEQGNNEQFF; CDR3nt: TGTGCCACCGCCGAACAGGGTAACAATGAGCAGTTCTTC
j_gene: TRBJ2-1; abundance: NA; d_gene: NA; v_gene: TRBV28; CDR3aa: CASDGAGENSEQFF; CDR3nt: TGTGCCAGCGATGGGGCCGGGGAGAATAGTGAGCAGTTCTTC
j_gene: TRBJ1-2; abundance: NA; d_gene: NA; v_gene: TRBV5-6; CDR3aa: CASSQEYYGYTF; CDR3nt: TGTGCCAGCAGCCAGGAGTACTATGGCTACACCTTC
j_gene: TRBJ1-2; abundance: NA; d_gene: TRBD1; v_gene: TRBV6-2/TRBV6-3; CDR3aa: CASSYLRTGDGYTF; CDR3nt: TGTGCCAGCAGTTATCTCAGGACAGGGGATGGCTACACCTTC
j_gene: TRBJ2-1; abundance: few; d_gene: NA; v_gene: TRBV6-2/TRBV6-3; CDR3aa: CASSDAVGGSSYNEQFF; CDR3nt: TGTGCCAGCAGCGACGCCGTTGGGGGGAGCTCCTACAATGAGCAGTTCTTC
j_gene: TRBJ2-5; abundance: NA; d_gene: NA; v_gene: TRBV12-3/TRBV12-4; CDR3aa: CASSRGGDVGTQYF; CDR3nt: TGTGCCAGCAGCCGCGGGGGCGACGTGGGGACCCAGTACTTC
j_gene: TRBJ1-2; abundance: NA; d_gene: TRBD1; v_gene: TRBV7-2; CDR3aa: CASSFGTGRGYTF; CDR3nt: TGTGCCAGCAGTTTCGGGACAGGGAGAGGCTACACCTTC
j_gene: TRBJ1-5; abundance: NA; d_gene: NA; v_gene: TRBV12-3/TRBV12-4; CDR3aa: CASSQGYQPQHF; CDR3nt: TGTGCCAGCAGTCAGGGATACCAGCCCCAGCATTTT
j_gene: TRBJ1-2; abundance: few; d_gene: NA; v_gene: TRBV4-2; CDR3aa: CASTDHGGDGYTF; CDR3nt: TGTGCCAGCACGGACCATGGAGGCGATGGCTACACCTTC
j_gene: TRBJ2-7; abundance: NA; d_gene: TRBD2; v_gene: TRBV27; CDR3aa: CASSLRGDRTLGDEQYF; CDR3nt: TGTGCCAGCAGCCTCCGGGGGGATAGAACGCTAGGGGACGAGCAGTACTTC
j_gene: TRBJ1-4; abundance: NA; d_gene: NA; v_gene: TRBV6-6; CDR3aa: CASSWGARYEKLFF; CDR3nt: TGTGCCAGCAGTTGGGGGGCGCGATATGAAAAACTGTTTTTT
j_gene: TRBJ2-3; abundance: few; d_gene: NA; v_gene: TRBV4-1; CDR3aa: CASSQVPGLGTQYF; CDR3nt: TGCGCCAGCAGCCAAGTCCCCGGCTTGGGTACGCAGTATTTT
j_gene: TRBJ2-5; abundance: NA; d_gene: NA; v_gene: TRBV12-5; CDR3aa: CASGFRHETQYF; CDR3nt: TGTGCTAGTGGTTTCCGACATGAGACCCAGTACTTC
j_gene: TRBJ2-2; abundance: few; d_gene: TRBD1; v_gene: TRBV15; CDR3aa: CATSYRGNSGELFF; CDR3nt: TGTGCCACCAGCTACAGGGGCAACAGCGGGGAGCTGTTTTTT
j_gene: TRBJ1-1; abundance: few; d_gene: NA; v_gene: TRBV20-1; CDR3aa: CSGREGLGEAFF; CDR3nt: TGCAGTGGGAGGGAGGGGCTGGGGGAAGCTTTCTTT
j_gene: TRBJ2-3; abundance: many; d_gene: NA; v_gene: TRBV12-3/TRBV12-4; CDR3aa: CASSDDRDTQYF; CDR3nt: TGTGCCAGCAGCGATGACAGGGATACGCAGTATTTT